A selection of T cell receptor beta chains follows, all from one sample in a study of blood T cell repertoires in COVID-19. Data came from immunoSEQ multiplex PCR; TCRdb stores just in-frame clones and leaves some out. The data contain about 190,000 clones, 80% to 85% of them seen just once; the ten biggest clones take up about 20%. The sample was peripheral blood. These receptors all come from a human donor in a cohort sampled during active COVID-19. Each CDR3 is given with its conserved first and last residue. D genes are given only for firm matches. Clone size is given for some rows only: seen once, a few or many times, or a class if the clone is expanded.

size	V	D	J	CDR3	DNA
-	TRBV5-1	-	TRBJ1-2	CASSFGAGYGYTF	TGCGCCAGCAGCTTTGGCGCGGGGTATGGCTACACCTTC
-	TRBV5-4	-	TRBJ1-1	CASSLALGNTEAFF	TGTGCCAGCAGCTTGGCCCTTGGCAACACTGAAGCTTTCTTT
-	TRBV27	-	TRBJ2-7	CASSLRRGSSYEQYF	TGTGCCAGCAGCCTTCGGCGGGGCAGCTCCTACGAGCAGTACTTC
-	TRBV28	TRBD2	TRBJ2-3	CASSPGHVWASGSTDTQYF	TGTGCCAGCAGTCCCGGTCACGTTTGGGCTAGCGGGAGCACAGATACGCAGTATTTT
-	TRBV5-1	-	TRBJ1-2	CASSSTGSHGYTF	TGCGCCAGCAGCTCCACAGGGTCCCATGGCTACACCTTC
-	TRBV5-6	-	TRBJ2-7	CASSLTGQTFYEQYF	TGTGCCAGCAGCTTGACGGGACAAACCTTCTACGAGCAGTACTTC
-	TRBV18	-	TRBJ1-4	CASSPPGQREKLFF	TGTGCCAGCTCACCCCCCGGACAACGCGAAAAACTGTTTTTT
-	TRBV18	-	TRBJ2-5	CASSPVQGPQETQYF	TGTGCCAGCTCACCAGTCCAGGGGCCCCAAGAGACCCAGTACTTC
-	TRBV5-1	-	TRBJ1-4	CASSPALGTNEKLFF	TGCGCCAGCAGCCCGGCCCTAGGAACTAATGAAAAACTGTTTTTT
-	TRBV29-1	TRBD1	TRBJ2-7	CSVEVRDRASYEQYF	TGCAGCGTTGAAGTAAGGGACAGGGCCTCCTACGAGCAGTACTTC
-	TRBV6-5	-	TRBJ1-1	CASRPGGRGSYGFF	TGTGCCAGCAGACCAGGAGGGCGCGGGTCGTACGGTTTCTTT
once	TRBV14	-	TRBJ2-3	CASSPGSPDTQYF	TGTGCCAGCAGCCCGGGGTCTCCAGATACGCAGTATTTT
once	TRBV7-9	-	TRBJ1-2	CASSSLRGYGYTF	TGTGCCAGCAGTTCCCTCCGGGGGTATGGCTACACCTTC
-	TRBV7-8	-	TRBJ2-5	CASSPSRAPFQETQYF	TGTGCCAGCAGCCCGAGCAGGGCCCCCTTTCAAGAGACCCAGTACTTC
-	TRBV7-9	-	TRBJ1-2	CASSLAFPGNGYTF	TGTGCCAGCAGCTTAGCGTTCCCAGGGAACGGCTACACCTTC
-	TRBV9	TRBD1	TRBJ1-6	CASSPRTGLHNSPLHF	TGTGCCAGCAGCCCCCGGACAGGGCTCCATAATTCACCCCTCCACTTT
-	TRBV6-5	TRBD1	TRBJ1-1	CASQRTGRSEAFF	TGTGCCAGCCAGAGGACAGGGCGATCTGAAGCTTTCTTT
-	TRBV5-6	TRBD1	TRBJ1-3	CASSSTRTGTGNTIYF	TGTGCCAGCAGCTCTACCCGGACAGGGACGGGAAACACCATATATTTT
-	TRBV4-1	TRBD2	TRBJ2-7	CASSQVGLAGGSSSYEQYF	TGCGCCAGCAGCCAAGTAGGACTAGCGGGAGGTTCAAGCTCCTACGAGCAGTACTTC
-	TRBV27	-	TRBJ1-2	CASSFSGGLDYGYTF	TGTGCCAGCAGTTTTTCGGGGGGCCTCGACTATGGCTACACCTTC
-	TRBV11-2	-	TRBJ1-3	CASSGGYSGNTIYF	TGTGCCAGCAGCGGGGGGTACTCTGGAAACACCATATATTTT
-	TRBV6-5	TRBD1	TRBJ2-3	CASSLGTGSTDTQYF	TGTGCCAGCAGCCTCGGGACAGGCAGCACAGATACGCAGTATTTT
-	TRBV29-1	-	TRBJ2-7	CSVQISYEQYF	TGCAGCGTCCAAATCAGCTACGAGCAGTACTTC
-	TRBV5-8	-	TRBJ1-1	CARQIGRGTEAFF	TGTGCCAGACAAATAGGGAGGGGCACTGAAGCTTTCTTT
-	TRBV7-2	-	TRBJ2-7	CASSLTGNYEQYF	TGTGCCAGCAGCTTAACAGGGAACTACGAGCAGTACTTC
-	TRBV29-1	-	TRBJ1-1	CSVGQTPNTEAFF	TGCAGCGTAGGCCAGACACCTAACACTGAAGCTTTCTTT
-	TRBV24-1	-	TRBJ2-5	CATRWETQYF	TGTGCCACCCGGTGGGAGACCCAGTACTTC
-	TRBV11-2	TRBD2	TRBJ2-3	CASSLAGGWDTQYF	TGTGCCAGCAGCTTGGCGGGAGGGTGGGATACGCAGTATTTT
-	TRBV11-2	-	TRBJ1-6	CASSLAGSPLHF	TGTGCCAGCAGCTTAGCGGGTTCACCCCTCCACTTT
-	TRBV12-3/TRBV12-4	TRBD1	TRBJ1-5	CASTRGRNQPQHF	TGTGCCAGCACGAGGGGGCGAAATCAGCCCCAGCATTTT
-	TRBV5-1	-	TRBJ1-2	CASSRSITADGYTF	TGCGCCAGCAGCCGTTCCATTACAGCAGATGGCTACACCTTC
-	TRBV18	-	TRBJ2-7	CASSPFDSTYEQYF	TGTGCCAGCTCACCCTTTGACTCAACCTACGAGCAGTACTTC
-	TRBV30	TRBD2	TRBJ2-7	CAWSVNREGEQYF	TGTGCCTGGAGTGTTAATAGGGAGGGCGAGCAGTACTTC
-	TRBV3-1/TRBV3-2	TRBD1	TRBJ2-2	CASSQAGTGGGIGAGELYF	TGTGCCAGCAGCCAAGCCGGGACAGGGGGCGGGATTGGTGCCGGGGAGCTGTATTTT
once	TRBV5-1	-	TRBJ2-1	CASSFGGEYNEQFF	TGCGCCAGCAGCTTCGGGGGTGAGTACAATGAGCAGTTCTTC
-	TRBV7-6	-	TRBJ1-5	CASSLGGDQPQHF	TGTGCCAGCAGCTTAGGGGGAGATCAGCCCCAGCATTTT
-	TRBV7-8	-	TRBJ2-1	CASSFGGHREQFF	TGTGCCAGCAGCTTCGGGGGGCATCGGGAGCAGTTCTTC
-	TRBV28	TRBD2	TRBJ2-7	CASSFQREGYEQYF	TGTGCCAGCAGTTTTCAGCGGGAGGGTTACGAGCAGTACTTC
-	TRBV24-1	TRBD2	TRBJ2-2	CATWGPAGLGGNTGELFF	TGTGCCACCTGGGGACCAGCGGGACTTGGGGGAAACACCGGGGAGCTGTTTTTT
-	TRBV5-1	TRBD1	TRBJ1-3	CASSWAGGPGNTIYF	TGCGCCAGCAGCTGGGCAGGGGGGCCAGGAAACACCATATATTTT
-	TRBV30	-	TRBJ1-4	CASQRQADEKLFF	TGTGCCTCCCAGAGACAGGCGGATGAAAAACTGTTTTTT
-	TRBV5-1	TRBD2	TRBJ2-2	CASSLDYAGGNTGELFF	TGCGCCAGCAGCTTGGATTATGCGGGGGGGAACACCGGGGAGCTGTTTTTT
-	TRBV19	TRBD2	TRBJ2-1	CASSRGTSGLNEQFF	TGTGCCAGTAGTCGGGGCACTAGCGGGCTCAATGAGCAGTTCTTC
-	TRBV6-2/TRBV6-3	-	TRBJ1-5	CASSYAGAIAPQHF	TGTGCCAGCAGTTACGCAGGGGCAATAGCGCCCCAGCATTTT
-	TRBV4-1	TRBD1	TRBJ1-5	CASSNPPGQGASDQPQHF	TGCGCCAGCAGCAACCCCCCGGGACAGGGGGCCTCGGATCAGCCCCAGCATTTT
-	TRBV5-1	TRBD1	TRBJ2-5	CASSVEQGQETQYF	TGCGCCAGCAGCGTGGAACAGGGGCAAGAGACCCAGTACTTC
-	TRBV6-4	-	TRBJ1-4	CASSAEFNEKLFF	TGTGCCAGCAGTGCCGAGTTTAATGAAAAACTGTTTTTT
few	TRBV6-1	-	TRBJ1-3	CASSTDGTGNTIYF	TGTGCCAGCAGCACGGACGGGACTGGAAACACCATATATTTT
-	TRBV7-2	-	TRBJ2-7	CASSLQREYEQYF	TGTGCCAGCAGCCTCCAGAGGGAGTACGAGCAGTACTTC
-	TRBV4-1	-	TRBJ1-5	CASSQDYRQPNQPQHF	TGCGCCAGCAGCCAAGATTATCGACAGCCTAATCAGCCCCAGCATTTT
-	TRBV28	-	TRBJ1-5	CASSRGWANNQPQHF	TGTGCCAGCAGCCGCGGGTGGGCCAACAATCAGCCCCAGCATTTT
-	TRBV29-1	-	TRBJ2-1	CSGNPFGNEQFF	TGCAGCGGAAACCCCTTCGGCAATGAGCAGTTCTTC
-	TRBV27	-	TRBJ2-1	CASSNFGVPQFF	TGTGCCAGCAGTAACTTTGGTGTCCCGCAGTTCTTC
many	TRBV11-2	-	TRBJ1-2	CASSKTGTSYGYTF	TGTGCCAGCAGCAAAACAGGGACGTCCTATGGCTACACCTTC
-	TRBV29-1	-	TRBJ1-1	CSVVNSLNTEAFF	TGCAGCGTTGTGAACAGCCTGAACACTGAAGCTTTCTTT
-	TRBV19	TRBD1	TRBJ1-1	CASSKTTGGNTEAFF	TGTGCCAGTAGTAAGACGACAGGGGGAAACACTGAAGCTTTCTTT
-	TRBV6-5	TRBD2	TRBJ2-4	CASSSGGGINIQYF	TGTGCCAGCAGTAGCGGGGGGGGAATAAACATTCAGTACTTC
-	TRBV28	-	TRBJ2-2	CASSFFPGELFF	TGTGCCAGCAGTTTCTTTCCCGGGGAGCTGTTTTTT
-	TRBV7-8	TRBD1	TRBJ1-1	CASSSPGRQGRAFF	TGTGCCAGCAGCTCCCCTGGGAGACAGGGGCGGGCTTTCTTT